The T cell receptor (beta chain) under discussion was sequenced for a study of beta chain features in type 1 diabetes. The investigators reverse transcribed all of the isolated RNA, so they sequenced expressed TCRB transcripts. The repertoire was sequenced with immunoSEQ multiplex PCR; TCRdb's copy has only in-frame clones and lacks some. Of more than 100,000 clones in the sample, approximately 9% were seen once. CDR3 size: 14 residues. Losses at the gene ends were 7 bases for V and 0 bases for J; bases not matched to a gene: 3. Germline lookup yields CDR1 SGHRS and CDR2 YFSETQ. Overall study findings and caveats: Patients with Type 1 diabetes showed moderately but significantly shorter TCRB CDR3s in all four CD4+ subsets.

This clone was found a few times. Its antigen is unidentified. The sequenced sample was central memory CD4+ T cells from blood. The gene calls are TRBV5-1 and TRBJ2-3; 9 nucleotides match TRBD2. This clonotype originated in a man aged 25 to 45 with type 1 diabetes. The CDR3 is CASAGGTSTDTQYF. Written as DNA, the CDR3 is TGCGCCAGCGCGGGGGGGACTAGCACAGATACGCAGTATTTT.